The clone carrying this T cell receptor beta chain occurred once. As originally analysed: Reference gene primer amplification yielded estimated nucleated cell counts. The repertoire was sequenced with immunoSEQ multiplex PCR; TCRdb's copy has only in-frame clones and lacks some. That table furnishes V, J and clone size, whereas the DNA furnished D and trimming. The table has about 160,000 clones, around three quarters seen once. The CDR3 extends over 13 amino acids. Trimming cost V 1 base and J 6 bases; bases outside gene matches: 2. The sample belongs to a study of blood T cell repertoires in COVID-19. The overall study: Italy, Spain and the United States were the sources of the convalescent and acute COVID-19 samples. T cells, B-cell-depleted T cells, or PBMCs provided the cDNA or gDNA that served as material.

The sample taken for sequencing was peripheral blood. The clonotype originates from a man between 60 and 70 years old with acute or convalescent COVID-19. The chain recombines TRBV12-3 or TRBV12-4 with TRBJ1-2; 7 bases agree with TRBD1. The CDR3 sequence is CASSLDRGHGYTF. The CDR3 bases are TGTGCCAGCAGTTTAGACAGGGGCCATGGCTACACCTTC.